A selection of T cell receptor beta chains follows, all from one sample in a study of blood T cell repertoires in COVID-19. TCRdb keeps only in-frame clones here, not all; method: immunoSEQ multiplex PCR. The sample carries fewer than 250,000 clones, roughly 90% recorded once. Sequencing input: peripheral blood. These receptors were taken from a woman aged 40 to 49 who had recovered from COVID-19. Both conserved end residues are part of each CDR3. The order of the fields is J gene, V gene, CDR3 protein.

j_gene: TRBJ2-7; v_gene: TRBV9; CDR3aa: CASSVRGGSYEQYF
j_gene: TRBJ1-2; v_gene: TRBV30; CDR3aa: CAWSRRQGGGYTF
j_gene: TRBJ1-1; v_gene: TRBV27; CDR3aa: CASTGGVNTEAFF
j_gene: TRBJ1-2; v_gene: TRBV29-1; CDR3aa: CSVYSGGYGYTF
j_gene: TRBJ2-3; v_gene: TRBV5-1; CDR3aa: CASSPGTSTDTQYF
j_gene: TRBJ1-4; v_gene: TRBV29-1; CDR3aa: CSVAPAGGNEKLFF
j_gene: TRBJ1-2; v_gene: TRBV12-3/TRBV12-4; CDR3aa: CASSPGQGGGYTF
j_gene: TRBJ1-5; v_gene: TRBV2; CDR3aa: CASSEGGDSNQPQHF
j_gene: TRBJ2-3; v_gene: TRBV9; CDR3aa: CASSVSSTDTQYF
j_gene: TRBJ2-3; v_gene: TRBV28; CDR3aa: CASSLHGTGQGQYF
j_gene: TRBJ2-1; v_gene: TRBV4-3; CDR3aa: CASSQESRASGRDEQFF